The next 30 T cell receptor beta chains were all read from a single sample in a study of T cell changes during pregnancy in multiple sclerosis. Repertoires were generated with immunoSEQ multiplex PCR, while TCRdb's copy carries only in-frame clones and drops some. Among around 65,000 clones, over 80% were seen once, and the ten largest hold approximately 3%. Sequencing was performed on peripheral blood, taken in the second trimester of pregnancy. The receptors were sampled from a female donor in good health, enrolled as a control in a pregnancy study.

This rearrangement joins TRBV5-1 to TRBJ1-1, with D perhaps matching TRBD1 (6 bases). The CDR3 extends over 16 amino acids. V lost 0 bases to trimming and J lost 0 bases, with 12 bases between them. Germline values: CDR1 SGHRS, CDR2 YFSETQ. CDR3 nucleotide sequence: TGCGCCAGCAGCTTGGAGAGACAGGACGTGAACACTGAAGCTTTCTTT. Protein: CASSLERQDVNTEAFF.

V usage is TRBV28 and J usage is TRBJ2-7, with TRBD2 as a possible D gene (7 bases). The CDR3 has 14 residues. Germline CDR1 MDHEN, CDR2 SYDVKM. V was trimmed by 5 bases and J by 6 bases, leaving 17 bases between them. The CDR3 region has the DNA TGTGCCAGCAGTCCGCGGGGGCGGGAGTCCGAGCAGTACTTC. Translation gives CASSPRGRESEQYF.

This chain connects TRBV28 to TRBJ2-5; tentatively, D is TRBD1 (6 bases). Trimming shortened V by 8 bases and J by 7 bases, and 29 bases separated the two germline ends. The CDR3 runs 17 residues. CDR1 and CDR2 (germline): MDHEN, SYDVKM. In DNA form, the CDR3 reads TGTGCCAGCGGTCTGGGGGCAAGGGTGGGTGTTTTCGGGACCCAGTACTTC. Residues: CASGLGARVGVFGTQYF.

CDR3: CATRPGLAGDEQFF. The CDR3 DNA is TGTGCCACCCGGCCGGGACTAGCGGGAGATGAGCAGTTCTTC. The genes are TRBV10-3 and TRBJ2-1; 14 bases are a match to TRBD2. This CDR3 is built from 14 residues. With V trimmed by 10 bases and J by 8 bases, 7 bases remained unmatched. CDR1 and CDR2 (germline): ENHRY, SYGVKD.

The chain joins TRBV5-4 to TRBJ2-1; 11 bases align to TRBD2. The CDR3 runs 16 residues. Germline values: CDR1 SGHNT, CDR2 YYREEE (reference sequence). V was clipped by 3 bases and J by 5 bases; unmatched bases: 7. CDR3 sequence reads: CASSSPSGRQDNEQFF. The CDR3 bases are TGTGCCAGCAGCTCCCCTAGCGGGAGGCAAGACAATGAGCAGTTCTTC.

This chain connects TRBV18 to TRBJ2-2; D call uncertain. The CDR3 sequence is 15 residues long. Germline V CDR1 and CDR2: KGHSH, LQKENI. Trimming stripped 3 bases from V and 1 base from J, with 9 bases between. The CDR3 here is CASSPYSENTGELFF. CDR3 bases: TGTGCCAGCTCACCGTATTCAGAGAACACCGGGGAGCTGTTTTTT.

The chain uses TRBV30 and TRBJ2-4; 13 nucleotides align to TRBD2. This CDR3 has 16 amino acids. The V gene end was trimmed by 5 bases and the J gene end by 0 bases; junction bases not matched to a gene: 4. Germline V lookup: CDR1 GTSNPN, CDR2 SVGIG (reference sequence). The CDR3 region has the DNA TGTGCCTGGGGACTAGCGGGGGCGGGAGCCAAAAACATTCAGTACTTC. Its protein is CAWGLAGAGAKNIQYF.

The chain combines TRBV5-3 with TRBJ1-6, with 9 bases lining up with TRBD1. TRBV5-3 is placed among ORFs of uncertain function. This CDR3 contains 18 residues. V was clipped by 3 bases and J by 9 bases; unmatched bases: 16. DNA of the CDR3: TGTGCCAGAAGCTGGGTCCCGGGACAGGGATTATACGGTTCACCCCTCCACTTT. It yields the protein CARSWVPGQGLYGSPLHF.

This rearrangement joins TRBV29-1 to TRBJ1-2; 8 bases map to TRBD1. CDR3 length: 14 amino acids. CDR1 and CDR2 (germline): SQVTM, ANQGSEA. With 7 bases clipped from V and 2 bases from J, the junction kept 9 bases outside the gene matches. The CDR3 bases are TGCAGCGCACGAGGGACAGGAGGGAACTATGGCTACACCTTC. Encoded protein: CSARGTGGNYGYTF.

The chain recombines TRBV6-1 with TRBJ2-7; TRBD2 is a possible D gene (5 bases). CDR3 length: 17 residues. Germline V gene data show CDR1 as MNHNS and CDR2 as SASEGT. Trimming left V 3 bases short and J 0 bases short, with 18 bases between. The CDR3 sequence: CASSEGSWRSDSYEQYF. DNA of the CDR3: TGTGCCAGCAGTGAGGGGTCTTGGCGTAGCGACTCCTACGAGCAGTACTTC.

In this sample, this clone turned up once. The V call is TRBV15, the J call TRBJ1-2; D perhaps matches TRBD1 (5 bases). V was clipped by 0 bases and J by 4 bases, with 12 bases between them. CDR1 is LNHNV, CDR2 YYDKDF, per germline (reference sequence). This CDR3 has 15 residues. CDR3 bases: TGTGCCACCAGCAGAGATCGCGGGGCAGCCTATGGCTACACCTTC. It codes for CATSRDRGAAYGYTF.

The gene calls are TRBV5-1 and TRBJ1-3; possibly TRBD1 for D (5 bases). V lost 3 bases and J 1 base, leaving 11 bases between the germline ends. CDR3 length: 15 residues. Germline values: CDR1 SGHRS, CDR2 YFSETQ. The DNA for the CDR3 is TGCGCCAGCAGCTCAACTGGGGGGTCTGGAAACACCATATATTTT. Residues: CASSSTGGSGNTIYF.

The V call is TRBV30, the J call TRBJ2-5, with 9 bases fitting TRBD2. The V and J ends lost 0 bases and 5 bases, in that order; junction bases with no gene match: 4. The CDR3 loop spans 14 amino acids. Per the germline V gene, CDR1 is GTSNPN and CDR2 is SVGIG (reference sequence). Here the CDR3 reads CAWSVSGSTETQYF. CDR3 coding DNA: TGTGCCTGGAGTGTTAGCGGGAGTACCGAGACCCAGTACTTC.

This clone was counted a single time. An end of the junction differs from the germline gene, which may be a read error. The chain recombines TRBV18 with TRBJ1-5, with D hard to call. This CDR3 is built from 16 residues. The germline V gene has CDR1 KGHSH and CDR2 LQKENI. The CDR3 spells CASSQGRPRSSQPQHF. CDR3 DNA: TGTGCCAGCTCACAAGGGAGGCCCCGGAGCAGTCAGCCCCAGCATTTT.

V usage is TRBV18 and J usage is TRBJ1-2; 10 nucleotides line up with TRBD1. The CDR3 has 17 amino acids. CDR1 and CDR2 from the germline V gene are KGHSH and LQKENI. V lost 3 bases, J lost 4 bases, and 11 bases stayed unmatched. The CDR3 reads CASSPRTGGQEAYGYTF. CDR3 DNA: TGTGCCAGCTCACCGAGGACAGGGGGACAGGAAGCCTATGGCTACACCTTC. Full variable domain (remainder filled in from reference TRBV18 and TRBJ1-2): NAGVMQNPRHLVRRRGQEARLRCSPMKGHSHVYWYRQLPEEGLKFMVYLQKENIIDESGMPKERFSAEFPKEGPSILRIQQVVRGDSAAYFCASSPRTGGQEAYGYTFGSGTRLTVV.

The chain carries TRBV9 and TRBJ1-5; D gene ambiguous. Germline values: CDR1 SGDLS, CDR2 YYNGEE. The germline V and J ends were trimmed by 4 bases and 9 bases, with 17 bases remaining between them. This CDR3 has 14 residues. The CDR3 DNA sequence: TGTGCCAGCAGCCCCCGACCGCTCCCGGGGCCCCAGCATTTT. Amino acid sequence: CASSPRPLPGPQHF.

V gene TRBV2 combines with J gene TRBJ2-1; 8 bases fit TRBD2. Germline lookup yields CDR1 SNHLY and CDR2 FYNNEI. This CDR3 region has 16 residues. Trimming cost V 7 bases and J 9 bases; bases outside gene matches: 17. CDR3: CASTWVPAGAVTEQFF. The DNA of the CDR3 is TGTGCCAGCACTTGGGTTCCAGCGGGAGCTGTTACTGAGCAGTTCTTC.

V gene TRBV28 combines with J gene TRBJ2-5; D is uncertain. Germline assignment: CDR1 MDHEN and CDR2 SYDVKM. V lost 5 bases and J lost 1, with 5 bases in between. The CDR3 runs to 12 residues. The CDR3 here is CASSPLQETQYF. DNA for the CDR3: TGTGCCAGCAGTCCACTCCAAGAGACCCAGTACTTC. Together with reference TRBV28 and TRBJ2-5, the CDR3 gives the full variable domain: DVKVTQSSRYLVKRTGEKVFLECVQDMDHENMFWYRQDPGLGLRLIYFSYDVKMKEKGDIPEGYSVSREKKERFSLILESASTNQTSMYLCASSPLQETQYFGPGTRLLVL.

V is TRBV5-6 and J is TRBJ2-3; D is ambiguous. V dropped 2 bases and J dropped 5 bases, with 6 bases sitting between them. CDR1 and CDR2 (germline): SGHDT, YYEEEE. The CDR3 loop spans 12 amino acids. CDR3 protein: CASSFYLDTQYF. The DNA for the CDR3 is TGTGCCAGCAGCTTTTATCTAGATACGCAGTATTTT.

J is TRBJ2-5 and V is TRBV5-1, with 15 bases fitting TRBD2. The CDR3 is made up of 17 amino acids. V dropped 3 bases and J dropped 2; count of bases not matched to a gene: 5. Per germline, CDR1 SGHRS and CDR2 YFSETQ. Here the CDR3 reads CASSSGTSGRRQETQYF. CDR3 sequence (DNA): TGCGCCAGCAGCTCCGGGACTAGCGGGAGGCGTCAAGAGACCCAGTACTTC.

The chain employs TRBV5-1 and TRBJ2-3; D gene uncertain. V gave up 1 base and J gave up 2 bases, with 8 bases separating them. The CDR3 totals 14 residues. Germline CDR1 is SGHRS and CDR2 is YFSETQ. The CDR3 DNA sequence: TGCGCCAGCAGCTTGAACACCGCCACAGATACGCAGTATTTT. Translated, it gives CASSLNTATDTQYF.

The chain combines TRBV7-9 with TRBJ2-4, with D possibly being TRBD2 (6 bases). There are 16 residues in the CDR3. Per the germline V gene, CDR1 is SEHNR and CDR2 is FQNEAQ (reference sequence). Trimming stripped 5 bases from V and 8 bases from J, with 22 bases between. CDR3 nucleotide sequence: TGTGCCAGCAGCCCGCCGTGGTCTAGCGTCGGGGACATTCAGTACTTC. Translating gives CASSPPWSSVGDIQYF.

The CDR3 DNA reads TGTGCCAGCAGCTTAGGGGCTAGCGGGAGCAATGAGCAGTTCTTC. Encoded protein: CASSLGASGSNEQFF. The chain uses TRBV11-2 and TRBJ2-1; 10 nucleotides match TRBD2. The CDR3 is 15 amino acids. V dropped 1 base and J dropped 6; count of bases not matched to a gene: 3. Germline CDR1 is SGHAT and CDR2 is FQNNGV.

The rearrangement joins TRBV7-8 to TRBJ2-7; D might be TRBD1 (5 bases). V lost 1 base to trimming and J lost 5 bases, with 21 bases between them. The CDR3 covers 17 residues. The germline gives CDR1 SGHVS, CDR2 FQNEAQ. In DNA form, the CDR3 reads TGTGCCAGCAGCTTAGGGGGCCTTGGATTGGTCGAAAACGAGCAGTACTTC. This sequence encodes CASSLGGLGLVENEQYF.

This clone was observed a single time. The chain links TRBV19 to TRBJ2-1; 7 positions agree with TRBD2. The CDR3 sequence is 13 residues long. Trimming cost V 6 bases and J 10 bases; bases outside gene matches: 9. Looked up from germline, CDR1 is LNHDA and CDR2 is SQIVND (reference sequence). The CDR3 DNA reads TGTGCCAGTAGGGAGGGCGCGGGAGAGGAGCAGTTCTTC. Protein: CASREGAGEEQFF. Variable domain in full (rest from reference TRBV19 and TRBJ2-1): DGGITQSPKYLFRKEGQNVTLSCEQNLNHDAMYWYRQDPGQGLRLIYYSQIVNDFQKGDIAEGYSVSREKKESFPLTVTSAQKNPTAFYLCASREGAGEEQFFGPGTRLTVL.

V usage is TRBV4-1 and J usage is TRBJ1-2, with D perhaps TRBD1 (5 bases). The V gene lost 4 bases and the J gene lost 5 bases, with 20 bases spanning the gap. Germline CDR1 MGHRA, CDR2 YSYEKL. The CDR3 runs 16 residues. The CDR3 DNA follows: TGCGCCAGCAGCCGTCCGGGAGGAGGGGCCCATTATGGCTACACCTTC. Translating it yields CASSRPGGGAHYGYTF.

This chain uses TRBV11-2 with TRBJ1-1; no firm D call. The germline V gene encodes CDR1 SGHAT and CDR2 FQNNGV. Between the trimmed V and J ends, which lost 5 bases and 4 bases, there was a span of 14 bases. The CDR3 sequence is 14 residues long. Here the CDR3 reads CASSAQGELTEAFF. For the CDR3, the DNA is TGTGCCAGCAGCGCCCAAGGAGAACTCACTGAAGCTTTCTTT.

The chain employs TRBV27 and TRBJ1-2, with TRBD1 identical over 7 bases. Germline CDR1 and CDR2: MNHEY and SMNVEV (reference sequence). The CDR3 loop spans 12 amino acids. V was pared by 3 bases and J by 8 bases, with 3 bases of the junction left unmatched. CDR3 in amino acids: CASSFQGDGYTF. CDR3 in DNA: TGTGCCAGCAGTTTCCAGGGGGACGGCTACACCTTC.

The rearrangement uses TRBV21-1 and TRBJ2-7; TRBD2 was called by the table and not checked on the DNA. TRBV21-1 is a pseudogene. CDR3 length: 18 amino acids. The CDR3 DNA sequence: TGTGCCAGCAGCAAGGTCCTAATTGTGGGACACATCGGGGGGGAGCAGTACTTC. This gives the protein CASSKVLIVGHIGGEQYF.

This chain joins TRBV28 and TRBJ1-1; D gene uncertain. Germline V gene lookup returns CDR1 MDHEN and CDR2 SYDVKM. This CDR3 region has 13 residues. Trimming shortened V by 6 bases and J by 1 base, and 9 bases separated the two germline ends. CDR3: CASRLGQNTEAFF. CDR3 DNA sequence: TGTGCCAGCAGGTTAGGCCAGAACACTGAAGCTTTCTTT.